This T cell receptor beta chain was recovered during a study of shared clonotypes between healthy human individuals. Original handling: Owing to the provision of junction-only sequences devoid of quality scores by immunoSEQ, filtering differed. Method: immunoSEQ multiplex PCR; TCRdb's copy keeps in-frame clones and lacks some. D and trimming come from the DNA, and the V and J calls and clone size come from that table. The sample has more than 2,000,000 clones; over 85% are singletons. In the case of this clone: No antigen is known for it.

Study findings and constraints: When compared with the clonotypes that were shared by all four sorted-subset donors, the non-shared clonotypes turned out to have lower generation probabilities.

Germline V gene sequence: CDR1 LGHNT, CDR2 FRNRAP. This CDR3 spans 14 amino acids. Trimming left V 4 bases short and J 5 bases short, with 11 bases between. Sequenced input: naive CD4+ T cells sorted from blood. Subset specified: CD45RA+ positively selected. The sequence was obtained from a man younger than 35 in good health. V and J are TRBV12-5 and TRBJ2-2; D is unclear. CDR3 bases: TGTGCTAGTGGTTCCCGCGGACCGACCGGGGAGCTGTTTTTT. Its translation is CASGSRGPTGELFF.